This TCR beta chain was obtained from a study of blood T cells in healthy people across ages. Per germline, CDR1 SGHAT and CDR2 FQNNGV. The ends lost 5 bases at V and 4 bases at J; junction bases unmatched: 12. The CDR3 runs 17 residues. About this clonotype itself: The antigen is unknown.

Using a J-beta primer mix together with a sample-barcoded 5' primer, a second PCR was run for about 6 to 11 cycles. TCRdb reprocessed the 5' RACE reads via MiXCR and lists one record per CDR3 protein. This sample has about 1.6 million distinct CDR3 sequences, with about 35% found just once. Whole-study results and caveats: More naive CD4+ cells and higher diversity marked long-lived donors relative to aged donors. A roughly linear fall in TCR beta diversity per million T cells was seen with increasing age. It was held that the diversity estimates obtained from one million T cells were underestimates.

The sequenced sample consisted of blood. The chain uses TRBV11-2 and TRBJ2-5, with 11 bases matching TRBD2. The receptor's source is a woman aged 25 to 39 in good health. Written as DNA, the CDR3 is TGTGCCAGCAGCCCCCAGGGCCTAGCGGGGGGTTCAGAGACCCAGTACTTC. Its translation is CASSPQGLAGGSETQYF.